This T cell receptor (beta chain) was profiled in a study of T cell responses to AZD1222 COVID-19 vaccine. Using immunoSEQ multiplex PCR, the repertoire was profiled, and TCRdb retains in-frame clones only, with some absent. The repertoire includes 95,000 to 150,000 clones, about 89% of them detected once, and more than 4% sits in the top ten. Germline V CDR1 and CDR2: LNHDA, SQIVND (reference sequence). The germline V and J ends were trimmed by 6 bases and 0 bases, with 3 bases remaining between them. The CDR3 contains 13 residues. Sequenced here: peripheral blood, sampled on day 0 of AZD1222 vaccination. This rearrangement joins TRBV19 to TRBJ2-6; D unclear. This TCR came from an adult in good health. CDR3 protein: CASSRSGANVLTF. The CDR3 coding sequence is TGTGCCAGTAGCCGCTCTGGGGCCAACGTCCTGACTTTC.